A single sample gave rise to the 23 T cell receptor beta chains below, sequenced in a study of blood T cells in healthy people across ages (dated by TCRdb to between 2014 and 2017). Libraries came from 5' RACE. The run used an Illumina HiSeq 2500. A second PCR of roughly 7 to 11 cycles was performed with a sample-barcoded 5' primer and a J-beta primer mix. TCRdb reran the public reads through fastp at Q25 and MiXCR, keeping productive beta chains. Every distinct CDR3 protein forms one entry, paired with its most common genes and DNA. The sample includes around 1.1 million distinct CDR3 sequences, with less than 45% observed a single time. The ten largest clones add up to 13% of the sample. The specimen was blood. Receptors were obtained from a young man in good health.

The V and J genes are TRBV6-2 or TRBV6-3 and TRBJ1-5; 9 bases line up with TRBD1. Germline V gives CDR1 MNHEY, CDR2 SVGEGT. The CDR3 extends over 15 amino acids. Trimming at V came to 6 bases and at J to 3 bases, leaving 6 bases not matched to a gene. Written as DNA, the CDR3 is TGTGCCAGCAGATCCCGGACAGGGGTCAATCAGCCCCAGCATTTT. This codes for CASRSRTGVNQPQHF.

The chain combines TRBV12-3 or TRBV12-4 with TRBJ2-5; 10 positions match TRBD2. The CDR3 runs to 15 residues. Trimming took 4 bases from V and 11 from J; bases not matched to a gene: 13. The CDR3 spells CASSYSLAGYNEQYF. The DNA for the CDR3 is TGTGCCAGCAGTTACTCACTAGCGGGGTACAATGAGCAGTACTTC.

With regard to this clonotype: Relative to the germline gene, one junction end is altered; a read error may explain this. The J gene is TRBJ1-1, the V gene TRBV6-1; weak D call: TRBD1 (6 bases). The CDR3 loop spans 14 amino acids. Germline V gene data show CDR1 as MNHNS and CDR2 as SASEGT. CDR3 sequence reads: CASNEGGGWTEAFF. The CDR3 nucleotides are TGTGCCAGCAATGAAGGGGGGGGGTGGACTGAAGCTTTCTTT.

This clonotype was seen at least ten times. This sequence joins TRBV29-1 and TRBJ2-3, with 9 positions matching TRBD1. Germline-derived CDR1 and CDR2 are SQVTM and ANQGSEA. The CDR3 contains 14 residues. The ends lost 8 bases at V and 1 base at J; junction bases unmatched: 7. CDR3 sequence reads: CSTWTGDGTDTQYF. In nucleotides, the CDR3 is TGCAGCACCTGGACAGGGGATGGCACAGATACGCAGTATTTT.

The rearrangement uses TRBV20-1 and TRBJ2-1; unclear D gene. CDR1 and CDR2 (germline): DFQATT, SNEGSKA (reference sequence). With 4 bases removed from V and 7 bases from J, the gap between germline ends came to 11 bases. This CDR3 comprises 12 residues. The CDR3 DNA is TGCAGTGCTACCAGAAACTATAATGAGCAGTTCTTC. Its protein product is CSATRNYNEQFF.

The chain is built from TRBV18 and TRBJ1-1; D is possibly TRBD1 (6 bases). Trimming removed 5 bases from V and 0 bases from J, with 16 bases in between. CDR1 and CDR2 (germline): KGHSH, LQKENI. The CDR3 is 16 amino acids. The chain's CDR3 is CASSAGQNEMNTEAFF. As DNA, the CDR3 is TGTGCCAGCTCAGCCGGACAGAACGAAATGAACACTGAAGCTTTCTTT.

V and J are TRBV4-2 and TRBJ1-1; 9 bases are a match to TRBD1. Trimming took 4 bases from V and 0 from J; bases not matched to a gene: 6. Germline V gene data show CDR1 as LGHNA and CDR2 as YNFKEQ. The CDR3 contains 16 residues. CDR3 residues: CASSLGQGDMNTEAFF. CDR3 nucleotide sequence: TGTGCCAGCAGCCTGGGACAGGGTGACATGAACACTGAAGCTTTCTTT.

This clonotype was seen a handful of times. This chain connects TRBV20-1 to TRBJ1-2; 8 nucleotides agree with TRBD1. CDR3 length: 14 amino acids. With V trimmed by 0 bases and J by 3 bases, 3 bases remained unmatched. CDR1 and CDR2 (germline): DFQATT, SNEGSKA (reference sequence). The CDR3, as DNA: TGCAGTGCTAGAGATCCAGGGGGCTACTATGGCTACACCTTC. Its translation is CSARDPGGYYGYTF.

This clonotype occurred a few times. The chain couples TRBV6-1 to TRBJ1-1; 10 bases line up with TRBD1. The CDR3 is 14 residues long. J was trimmed by 2 bases and V by 4 bases; bases with no gene match: 1. Germline-derived CDR1 and CDR2 are MNHNS and SASEGT. The CDR3 loop is CASSGQGANTEAFF. CDR3 coding DNA: TGTGCCAGCAGTGGACAGGGGGCCAACACTGAAGCTTTCTTT.

V is TRBV6-5 and J is TRBJ1-6, with 8 bases matching TRBD1. The CDR3 covers 14 residues. The V and J ends lost 8 bases and 12 bases, in that order; junction bases with no gene match: 12. Germline CDR1 MNHEY, CDR2 SVGAGI. The CDR3 loop is CASSKRDRTLPLHF. CDR3 DNA sequence: TGTGCCAGCTCCAAGAGGGACAGGACTTTACCCCTCCACTTT.

This clonotype was found a few times. The chain joins TRBV5-5 to TRBJ1-4; no clear D gene. V lost 0 bases to trimming and J lost 3 bases, with 3 bases between them. Per germline, CDR1 SGHKS and CDR2 YYEKEE (reference sequence). The CDR3 is 13 residues long. CDR3 coding DNA: TGTGCCAGCAGCTTGGTGCCTAATGAAAAACTGTTTTTT. Translating gives CASSLVPNEKLFF.

The chain recombines TRBV5-1 with TRBJ1-6; 9 bases align to TRBD1. This CDR3 region has 15 residues. The J segment lost 7 bases and the V segment lost 4 bases, leaving 6 bases of the junction unmatched. Germline CDR1 reads SGHRS; CDR2 reads YFSETQ. CDR3 amino acids: CASSPAGQGNSPLHF. CDR3 sequence (DNA): TGCGCCAGCAGCCCCGCGGGACAGGGAAATTCACCCCTCCACTTT.

This clonotype was counted only a few times. The chain recombines TRBV18 with TRBJ2-3; the D gene is possibly TRBD1 (7 bases). V lost 6 bases and J 1 base, leaving 14 bases between the germline ends. Germline V lookup: CDR1 KGHSH, CDR2 LQKENI. There are 15 residues in the CDR3. The DNA for the CDR3 is TGTGCCAGCTCGTGGAGGGGGCTGGGCACAGATACGCAGTATTTT. This translates into CASSWRGLGTDTQYF.

The chain couples TRBV6-2 or TRBV6-3 to TRBJ1-2; the D is unclear. CDR1 MNHEY and CDR2 SVGEGT come from the germline V gene. The CDR3 is 13 amino acids. Trimming removed 6 bases at V and 4 bases at J, with 12 bases between. DNA for the CDR3: TGTGCCAGCAGCCTAGAGACGGCCTATGGCTACACCTTC. Its translation is CASSLETAYGYTF.

This clonotype was seen a handful of times. The chain joins TRBV12-3 or TRBV12-4 to TRBJ2-3; 11 bases agree with TRBD2. The CDR3 length is 14 residues. Trimming took 6 bases from V and 10 from J; bases not matched to a gene: 9. The CDR3 DNA reads as TGTGCCAGCAGGATGACTAGCGGGGTCCCCGCGCAGTATTTT. Its translation: CASRMTSGVPAQYF.

The chain joins TRBV4-3 to TRBJ1-2, with D hard to call. V lost 0 bases to trimming and J lost 7 bases, with 15 bases between them. Germline values: CDR1 LGHNA, CDR2 YSLEER. This CDR3 region has 15 residues. The CDR3 reads CASSQEWSEQLGYTF. The CDR3 nucleotides read TGCGCCAGCAGCCAAGAGTGGAGTGAACAGCTTGGCTACACCTTC.

Concerning this clonotype: A junction boundary mismatches the germline segment, possibly from a read error. This sequence joins TRBV12-3 or TRBV12-4 and TRBJ2-3, with TRBD2 identical over 16 bases. The CDR3 runs to 18 residues. The CDR3 here is CASSPGTSGRARTDTEYF. For the CDR3, the DNA is TGTGCCAGCAGTCCCGGGACTAGCGGGAGGGCCCGCACAGATACGGAGTATTTT.

The chain is built from TRBV4-2 and TRBJ1-1; no firm D call. Germline CDR1 and CDR2: LGHNA and YNFKEQ. V lost 0 bases and J 4 bases, leaving 12 bases between the germline ends. This CDR3 spans 15 amino acids. The CDR3 reads CASSQDWWAGTEAFF. As DNA, the CDR3 is TGTGCCAGCAGCCAAGATTGGTGGGCGGGCACTGAAGCTTTCTTT.

This chain connects TRBV9 to TRBJ1-4; D gene ambiguous. Per germline, CDR1 SGDLS and CDR2 YYNGEE. The CDR3 is 14 amino acids. V was clipped by 2 bases and J by 6 bases, with 11 bases between them. CDR3 residues: CASSVDVLDEKLFF. The CDR3 nucleotides are TGTGCCAGCAGCGTGGACGTCTTGGATGAAAAACTGTTTTTT. Full variable domain (missing parts from reference TRBV9 and TRBJ1-4): DSGVTQTPKHLITATGQRVTLRCSPRSGDLSVYWYQQSLDQGLQFLIQYYNGEERAKGNILERFSAQQFPDLHSELNLSSLELGDSALYFCASSVDVLDEKLFFGSGTQLSVL.

The V gene is TRBV9, the J gene TRBJ2-1, with TRBD1 identical over 8 bases. Germline values: CDR1 SGDLS, CDR2 YYNGEE. The CDR3 length is 14 residues. Unmatched junction bases numbered 4, after V lost 3 bases and J lost 5 bases. In nucleotides, the CDR3 is TGTGCCAGCAGCGCAGGGGGCCCCCACAATGAGCAGTTCTTC. Translated, it gives CASSAGGPHNEQFF.

V usage is TRBV7-9 and J usage is TRBJ1-1, with unresolved D. This CDR3 has 12 residues. V dropped 3 bases and J dropped 7 bases, with 9 bases sitting between them. CDR1 is SEHNR and CDR2 is FQNEAQ in the germline V gene (reference sequence). CDR3: CASSFSVNEAFF. The CDR3 region has the DNA TGTGCCAGCAGCTTTTCAGTGAATGAAGCTTTCTTT.

The chain couples TRBV7-2 to TRBJ2-1, with D unresolved. Germline-derived CDR1 and CDR2 are SGHTA and FQGNSA. The CDR3 runs to 13 residues. V was cut by 5 bases and J by 10 bases, with 15 bases left in between. DNA for the CDR3: TGTGCCAGCAGCCCCCCACCCAAGTCGGAGCAGTTCTTC. It translates to CASSPPPKSEQFF.

This clonotype was recorded only once. V gene TRBV6-2 or TRBV6-3 combines with J gene TRBJ2-3; 15 bases map to TRBD2. Germline V gives CDR1 MNHEY, CDR2 SVGEGT. CDR3 size: 17 residues. Trimming took 5 bases from V and 7 from J; bases not matched to a gene: 10. The CDR3 protein is CASSDPGLAGGTYTQYF. As DNA, the CDR3 is TGTGCCAGCAGTGACCCCGGACTAGCGGGGGGGACGTATACGCAGTATTTT.